This T cell receptor (beta chain) appears in the sequencing data of a study of response to subunit inactivated influenza vaccine (dated by TCRdb to the late 2010s). About the full investigation: Deep quantitative profiling of the T cell receptor repertoire was used in the study to follow responses to a trivalent subunit inactivated influenza vaccine. Paper-wide results and their limitations: The authors proposed that each seasonal influenza vaccination may bring in only a limited number of new T cells.

The CDR3 holds 16 amino acids from the cysteine to the phenylalanine. Only the CDR3 DNA stays, 48 bases, in frame from base 1. Deletion took 3 bases off V and 1 base off J, with a span of 13 bases between the germline ends. CDR1 and CDR2 are read off the germline V gene (reference sequence) as MNHEY and SMNVEV. This clonotype was observed at least ten times. The target of this receptor is not known. No much larger clone is present one base from it, and per-base qualities are unavailable. Library preparation employed RT-PCR. Sequencing took place on an Illumina HiSeq 2500. The public reads were reprocessed in TCRdb via fastp at Q25 and MiXCR, keeping in-frame beta chains. For every CDR3 protein sequence, its rows merge into one entry that carries the most common genes and DNA. This sample is represented by over 650,000 distinct CDR3 sequences; less than 20% of them were singletons. Of the sample, roughly a tenth is held by the ten largest clones.

The chain is made from TRBV27 and TRBJ2-1, with an unclear D gene assignment. The input for sequencing was PBMCs from blood, taken about 5 days after vaccination. This TCR derives from a man in his fifties who received an inactivated influenza vaccine. Donor details come from another sample of the same person, matched by shared clones. The CDR3 protein sequence reads: CASSLLVGRSYNEQFF. The DNA sequence follows: TGTGCCAGCAGTTTGTTGGTTGGAAGGTCCTACAATGAGCAGTTCTTC.